One and the same sample provided the 13 T cell receptor beta chains below, sequenced in a study of Ad26.COV2.S vaccination and SARS-CoV-2 variants (dated by TCRdb to the early 2020s). The library came from the immunoSEQ multiplex PCR assay. TCRdb provides this immuneACCESS table in a form limited to in-frame rearrangements. Some clones are lacking; in checked studies, under half of them reflect an unresolved V gene, and why the rest are absent is not known. The sample table shows hundreds of thousands of clones, and 92% are seen once. In total, the top ten clones hold under 5% of the sample. Per the publication, the time point label means: individuals recovered from natural SARS-CoV-2 infection. Specimen: peripheral blood, collected after recovery from COVID-19. These receptors were collected from a human donor who had recovered from COVID-19.

The chain employs TRBV7-9 and TRBJ1-3; D unclear. Per germline, CDR1 SEHNR and CDR2 FQNEAQ (reference sequence). CDR3 length: 15 residues. V dropped 5 bases and J dropped 0 bases, with 11 bases sitting between them. The chain's CDR3 is CASSEGRPSGNTIYF. The CDR3 DNA reads as TGTGCCAGCAGCGAAGGACGGCCCTCTGGAAACACCATATATTTT.

The chain has TRBV27 and TRBJ1-5, with D maybe TRBD1 (6 bases). In germline, CDR1 is MNHEY, CDR2 SMNVEV (reference sequence). The ends were cut back, 5 bases at V and 10 bases at J, with 15 bases in the middle. The CDR3 loop spans 13 amino acids. CDR3 amino acids: CASSDRGPFPQHF. The CDR3 coding sequence is TGTGCCAGCAGTGATCGGGGGCCTTTTCCCCAGCATTTT.

The chain joins TRBV18 to TRBJ1-5; D is possibly TRBD1 (5 bases). The germline V gene encodes CDR1 KGHSH and CDR2 LQKENI. Deletions cut 6 bases from V and 6 bases from J, with 12 bases between. This CDR3 is built from 13 residues. CDR3 DNA: TGTGCCAGCTCGCAGGGTCCGGGTCAGCCCCAGCATTTT. It is translated as CASSQGPGQPQHF.

The chain uses TRBV7-2 and TRBJ1-2; 8 bases map to TRBD1. The CDR3 is 14 residues long. V was clipped by 7 bases and J by 2 bases; unmatched bases: 6. Germline V CDR1 and CDR2: SGHTA, FQGNSA. CDR3 region: CASNPDRDNYGYTF. The CDR3 DNA reads as TGTGCCAGCAACCCGGACAGGGACAACTATGGCTACACCTTC.

This chain uses TRBV6-5 with TRBJ1-1; 8 positions agree with TRBD1. CDR1 and CDR2 from the germline V gene are MNHEY and SVGAGI. The length of the CDR3 is 15 residues. J lost 1 base, V lost 6 bases, and 7 bases had no gene match. CDR3 protein: CASSPRQGPNTEAFF. The CDR3, as DNA: TGTGCCAGCAGCCCCAGACAGGGGCCGAACACTGAAGCTTTCTTT.

Only one count was recorded for this clone. The chain couples TRBV5-4 to TRBJ1-6; D might be TRBD1 (5 bases). The V and J ends lost 3 bases and 7 bases respectively, with 14 bases between them. The germline V gene encodes CDR1 SGHNT and CDR2 YYREEE (reference sequence). The CDR3 contains 15 residues. CDR3 sequence: CASSSLTELNSPLHF. For the CDR3, the DNA is TGTGCCAGCAGCTCCCTGACAGAGCTGAATTCACCCCTCCACTTT.

The CDR3 nucleotides read TGTGCCAGCAGCTTTACAGGGGGAATGAATGGCTACACCTTC. Translation gives CASSFTGGMNGYTF. V usage is TRBV11-2 and J usage is TRBJ1-2; 8 bases align to TRBD1. There are 14 residues in the CDR3. The junction had 6 bases not matched to a gene; V was cut back by 3 bases and J by 6 bases. CDR1 and CDR2 from the germline V gene are SGHAT and FQNNGV.

The chain recombines TRBV18 with TRBJ2-1, with 8 bases aligning to TRBD2. The germline CDR1 and CDR2 sequences are KGHSH and LQKENI. The CDR3 loop spans 15 amino acids. V was clipped by 5 bases and J by 4 bases; unmatched bases: 7. The chain's CDR3 is CASSFSGGAYNEQFF. The CDR3 DNA follows: TGTGCCAGCTCATTCTCGGGGGGGGCTTACAATGAGCAGTTCTTC.

The V gene is TRBV12-3 or TRBV12-4, the J gene TRBJ2-1; the D is unclear. CDR3 length: 13 amino acids. V dropped 6 bases and J dropped 6 bases, with 12 bases sitting between them. CDR3 DNA sequence: TGTGCCAGCAGCCAACCGGTCGGCAATGAGCAGTTCTTC. This gives the protein CASSQPVGNEQFF.

The chain couples TRBV6-5 to TRBJ2-5; possibly TRBD1 for D (5 bases). This CDR3 spans 13 amino acids. Trimming pared 7 bases from V and 5 bases from J, leaving 14 bases between. CDR1 and CDR2 from the germline V gene are MNHEY and SVGAGI. The CDR3, as DNA: TGTGCCAGCACAGGGTTTGTTTCGGAGACCCAGTACTTC. This codes for CASTGFVSETQYF.

The rearrangement links TRBV7-2 to TRBJ2-5; TRBD2 is a possible D gene (7 bases). This CDR3 contains 17 residues. Trimming removed 7 bases from V and 5 bases from J, with 26 bases in between. CDR1 is SGHTA, CDR2 FQGNSA, per germline. The CDR3 reads CASIAIGGAGLFETQYF. CDR3 DNA sequence: TGTGCCAGCATCGCTATAGGGGGGGCCGGTCTGTTTGAGACCCAGTACTTC. The variable domain in full, completed from reference TRBV7-2 and TRBJ2-5, reads GAGVSQSPSNKVTEKGKDVELRCDPISGHTALYWYRQSLGQGLEFLIYFQGNSAPDKSGLPSDRFSAERTGGSVSTLTIQRTQQEDSAVYLCASIAIGGAGLFETQYFGPGTRLLVL.

V usage is TRBV7-2 and J usage is TRBJ1-2; unclear D gene. CDR1 SGHTA and CDR2 FQGNSA come from the germline V gene. Trimming took off 5 bases at V and 6 bases at J, with 10 bases between the two ends. This CDR3 comprises 12 residues. CDR3 amino acids: CASSPEGHGYTF. CDR3 sequence (DNA): TGTGCCAGCAGCCCAGAAGGACATGGCTACACCTTC.

This clone was recorded once. The chain links TRBV4-2 to TRBJ2-1; 12 positions match TRBD2. The CDR3 is 19 residues long. V trimming: 2 bases; J trimming: 2 bases; junction bases outside the gene matches: 10. Germline loops: CDR1 LGHNA, CDR2 YNFKEQ. The CDR3 sequence is CASSQILAGGAIPYNEQFF. The CDR3 nucleotides are TGTGCCAGCAGCCAAATACTAGCGGGGGGTGCCATCCCCTACAATGAGCAGTTCTTC.